This T cell receptor (beta chain) was captured in a study of T cell responses to AZD1222 COVID-19 vaccine. Study at large: Investigators merged groups given second doses at roughly 4 or roughly 12 weeks.

The V end lost 3 bases, the J end lost 0 bases, and 12 bases lay between the germline ends. The CDR3 is 16 amino acids. Looked up from germline, CDR1 is SEHNR and CDR2 is FQNEAQ (reference sequence). Study conclusions and caveats: Donors were mostly white British, more females; clonal diversity possibly underestimated. Unmutated variant regions reportedly attract nearly half of all spike-specific TCRs. Regions 160-218 and 743-854 held dominance among vaccine-associated CD4 TCRs, which spanned spike.

Method: immunoSEQ multiplex PCR; TCRdb's copy keeps in-frame clones and lacks some. The sample records about 140,000 clones, 89% being singletons. To note about this clone: What it recognizes is unknown.

This sequence was found in an adult in good health. The genes are TRBV7-9 and TRBJ1-3; D not resolved. The sample in question was peripheral blood, obtained on day 0 of AZD1222 vaccination. The CDR3 sequence: CASSFKAPNSGNTIYF. The DNA for the CDR3 is TGTGCCAGCAGCTTCAAAGCCCCAAACTCTGGAAACACCATATATTTT.